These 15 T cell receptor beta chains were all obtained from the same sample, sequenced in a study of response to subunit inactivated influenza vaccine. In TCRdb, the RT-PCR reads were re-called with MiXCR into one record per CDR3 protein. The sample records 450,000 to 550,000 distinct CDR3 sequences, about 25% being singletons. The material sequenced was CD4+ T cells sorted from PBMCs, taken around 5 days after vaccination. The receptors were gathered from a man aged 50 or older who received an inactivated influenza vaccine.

The chain's CDR3 is CASSLTTGFGTDTQYF. DNA of the CDR3: TGTGCCAGCAGCTTAACAACAGGGTTTGGTACAGATACGCAGTATTTT. The rearrangement uses TRBV7-3 and TRBJ2-3; the D gene is possibly TRBD1 (6 bases). CDR3 length equals 16 residues. V was cut by 0 bases and J by 3 bases, with 13 bases left in between. Germline values: CDR1 SGHTA, CDR2 FQGTGA.

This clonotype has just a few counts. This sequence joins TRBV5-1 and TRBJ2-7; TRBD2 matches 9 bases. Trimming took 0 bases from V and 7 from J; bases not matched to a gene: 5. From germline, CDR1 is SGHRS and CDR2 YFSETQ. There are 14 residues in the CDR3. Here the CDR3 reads CASSLASGAGEQYF. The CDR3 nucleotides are TGCGCCAGCAGCTTGGCTAGCGGGGCGGGAGAGCAGTACTTC.

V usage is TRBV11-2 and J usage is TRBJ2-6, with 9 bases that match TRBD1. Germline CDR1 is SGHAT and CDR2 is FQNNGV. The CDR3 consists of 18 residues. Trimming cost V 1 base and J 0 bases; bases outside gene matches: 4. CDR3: CASSLVGTGRSGANVLTF. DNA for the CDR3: TGTGCCAGCAGCTTAGTTGGGACAGGGCGCTCTGGGGCCAACGTCCTGACTTTC.

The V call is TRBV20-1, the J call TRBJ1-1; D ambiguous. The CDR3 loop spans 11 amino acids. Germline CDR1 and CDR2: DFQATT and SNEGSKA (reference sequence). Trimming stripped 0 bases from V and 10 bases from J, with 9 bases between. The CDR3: CSARDFPIAFF. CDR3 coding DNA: TGCAGTGCTAGAGATTTCCCTATAGCTTTCTTT.

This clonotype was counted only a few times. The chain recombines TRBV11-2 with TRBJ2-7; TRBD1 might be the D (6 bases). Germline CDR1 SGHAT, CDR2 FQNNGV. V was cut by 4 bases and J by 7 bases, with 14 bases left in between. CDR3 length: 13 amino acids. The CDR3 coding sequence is TGTGCCAGCAGCTCCGGACAGATATTGGAGCAGTACTTC. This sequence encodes CASSSGQILEQYF. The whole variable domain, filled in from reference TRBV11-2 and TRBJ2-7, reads EAGVAQSPRYKIIEKRQSVAFWCNPISGHATLYWYQQILGQGPKLLIQFQNNGVVDDSQLPKDRFSAERLKGVDSTLKIQPAKLEDSAVYLCASSSGQILEQYFGPGTRLTVT.

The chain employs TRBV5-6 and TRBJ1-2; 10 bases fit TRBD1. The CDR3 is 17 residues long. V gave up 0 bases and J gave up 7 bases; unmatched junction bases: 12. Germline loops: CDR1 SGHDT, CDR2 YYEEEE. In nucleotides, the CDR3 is TGTGCCAGCAGCTTGGCAGACACGGGACAGGGGTATGCTGGCTACACCTTC. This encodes CASSLADTGQGYAGYTF.

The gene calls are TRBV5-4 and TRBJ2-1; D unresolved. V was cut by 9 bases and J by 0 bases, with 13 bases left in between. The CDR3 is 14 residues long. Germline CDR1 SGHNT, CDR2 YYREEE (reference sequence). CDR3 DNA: TGTGCCACAGCTGGCCCGGGCTCCTACAATGAGCAGTTCTTC. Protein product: CATAGPGSYNEQFF.

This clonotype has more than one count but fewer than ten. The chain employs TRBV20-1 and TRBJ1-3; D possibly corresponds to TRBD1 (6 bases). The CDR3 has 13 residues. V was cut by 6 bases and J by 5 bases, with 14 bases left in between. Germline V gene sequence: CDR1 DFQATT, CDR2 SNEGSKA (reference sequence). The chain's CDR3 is CSALTGIRNTIYF. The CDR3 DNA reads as TGCAGTGCGCTTACAGGGATACGAAACACCATATATTTT.

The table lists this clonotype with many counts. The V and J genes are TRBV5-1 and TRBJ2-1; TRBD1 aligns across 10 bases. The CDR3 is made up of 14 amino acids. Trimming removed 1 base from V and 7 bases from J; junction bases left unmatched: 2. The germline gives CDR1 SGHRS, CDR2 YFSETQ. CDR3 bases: TGCGCCAGCAGCTTGAGGACAGGGGGTAATGAGCAGTTCTTC. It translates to CASSLRTGGNEQFF.

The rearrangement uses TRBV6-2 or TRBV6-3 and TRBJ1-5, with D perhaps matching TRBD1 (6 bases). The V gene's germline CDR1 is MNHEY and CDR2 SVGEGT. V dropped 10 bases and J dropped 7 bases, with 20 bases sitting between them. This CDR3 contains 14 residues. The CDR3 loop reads CATSGTGGAQPQHF. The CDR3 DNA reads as TGTGCCACCTCCGGAACTGGGGGGGCCCAGCCCCAGCATTTT.

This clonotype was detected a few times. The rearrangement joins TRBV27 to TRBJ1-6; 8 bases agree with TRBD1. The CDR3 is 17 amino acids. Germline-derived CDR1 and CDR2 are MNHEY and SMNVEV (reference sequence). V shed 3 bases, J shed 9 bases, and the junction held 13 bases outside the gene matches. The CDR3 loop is CASSFRTGNTWGSPLHF. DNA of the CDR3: TGTGCCAGCAGTTTTAGGACAGGGAATACTTGGGGTTCACCCCTCCACTTT.

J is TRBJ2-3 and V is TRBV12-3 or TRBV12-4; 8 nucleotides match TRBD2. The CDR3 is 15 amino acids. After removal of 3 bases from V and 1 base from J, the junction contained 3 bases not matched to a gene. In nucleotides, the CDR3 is TGTGCCAGCAGTTTCGAAGCGGGGGGCACAGATACGCAGTATTTT. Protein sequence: CASSFEAGGTDTQYF.

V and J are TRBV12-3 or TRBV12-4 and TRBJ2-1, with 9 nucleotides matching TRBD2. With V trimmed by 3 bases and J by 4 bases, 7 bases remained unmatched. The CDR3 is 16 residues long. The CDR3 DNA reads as TGTGCCAGCAGTTTTAGTCTGGCGGGAGGGTACAATGAGCAGTTCTTC. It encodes CASSFSLAGGYNEQFF.

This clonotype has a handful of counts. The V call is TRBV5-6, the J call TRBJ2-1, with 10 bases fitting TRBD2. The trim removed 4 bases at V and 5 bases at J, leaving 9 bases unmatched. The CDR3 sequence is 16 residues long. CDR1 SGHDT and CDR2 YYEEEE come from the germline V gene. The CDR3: CASSLKRGLADNEQFF. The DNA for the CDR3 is TGTGCCAGCAGCCTAAAACGAGGACTAGCGGACAATGAGCAGTTCTTC.

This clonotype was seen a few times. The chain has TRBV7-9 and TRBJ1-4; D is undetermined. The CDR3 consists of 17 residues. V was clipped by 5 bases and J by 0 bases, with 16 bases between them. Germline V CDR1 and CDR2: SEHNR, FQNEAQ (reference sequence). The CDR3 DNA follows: TGTGCCAGCAGCCCAAGGCTCGCCGGCTCAACTAATGAAAAACTGTTTTTT. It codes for CASSPRLAGSTNEKLFF.